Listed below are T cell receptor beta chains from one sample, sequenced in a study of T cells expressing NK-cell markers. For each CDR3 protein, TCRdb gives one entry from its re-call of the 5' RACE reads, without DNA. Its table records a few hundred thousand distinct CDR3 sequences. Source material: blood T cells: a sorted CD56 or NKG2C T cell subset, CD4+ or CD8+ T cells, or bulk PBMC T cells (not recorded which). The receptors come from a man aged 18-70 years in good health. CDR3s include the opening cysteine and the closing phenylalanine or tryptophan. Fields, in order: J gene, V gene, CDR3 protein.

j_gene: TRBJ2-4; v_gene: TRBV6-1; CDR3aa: CASSDKSAAKNIQYF
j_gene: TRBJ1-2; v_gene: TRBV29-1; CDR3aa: CSARETGVGYTF
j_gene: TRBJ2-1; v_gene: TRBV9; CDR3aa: CASSLTGTGPYNEQFF
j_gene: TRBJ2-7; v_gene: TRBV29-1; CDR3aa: CSVRDLSSYEQYF
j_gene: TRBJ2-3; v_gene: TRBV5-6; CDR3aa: CASSFGFEGTQYF
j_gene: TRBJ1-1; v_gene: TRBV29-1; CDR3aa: CSALMGGLTEAFF
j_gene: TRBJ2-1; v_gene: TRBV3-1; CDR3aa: CASVDRARYNEQFF
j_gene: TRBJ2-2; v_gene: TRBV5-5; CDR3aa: CASSLGVHLTGELFF
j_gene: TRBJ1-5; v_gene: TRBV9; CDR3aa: CASSVGGTMNQPQHF
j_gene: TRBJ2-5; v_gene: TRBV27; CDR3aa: CASSPRRLAGRETQYF
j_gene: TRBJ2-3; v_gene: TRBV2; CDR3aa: CASTRGEGHTQYF
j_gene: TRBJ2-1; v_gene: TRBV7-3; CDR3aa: CASSLTGLFNEQFF
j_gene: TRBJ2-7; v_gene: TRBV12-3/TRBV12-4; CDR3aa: CASSRTVPYEQYF
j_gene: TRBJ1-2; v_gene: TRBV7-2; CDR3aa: CASIPDRALGYGYTF
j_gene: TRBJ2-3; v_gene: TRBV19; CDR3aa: CASSPQPTSTDTQYF
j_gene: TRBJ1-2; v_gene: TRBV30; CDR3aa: CAWSTGLRIYGYTF
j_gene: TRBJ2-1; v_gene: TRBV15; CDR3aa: CATSGRQGANEQFF
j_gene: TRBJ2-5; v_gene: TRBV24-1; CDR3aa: CATSDPTGQQETQYF
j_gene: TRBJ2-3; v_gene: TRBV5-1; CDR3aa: CASKAFPSTDTQYF
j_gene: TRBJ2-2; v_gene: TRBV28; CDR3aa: CASSLPPTGELFF
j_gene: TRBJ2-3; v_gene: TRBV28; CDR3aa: CASRSYRGRADTQYF
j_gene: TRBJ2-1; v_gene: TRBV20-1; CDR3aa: CSASTSGNEQFF
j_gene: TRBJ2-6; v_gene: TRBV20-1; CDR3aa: CSARDRDRETGANVLTF
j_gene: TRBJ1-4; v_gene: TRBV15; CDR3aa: CATSRVGATNEKLFF
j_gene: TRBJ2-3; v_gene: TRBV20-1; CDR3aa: CSASTDTDTQYF
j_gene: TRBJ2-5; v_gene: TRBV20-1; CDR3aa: CSARGSRRRGNQETQYF
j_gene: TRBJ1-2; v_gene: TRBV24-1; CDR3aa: CATRKPDREEDGYTF
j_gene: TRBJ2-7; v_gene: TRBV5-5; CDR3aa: CASSWDRNYEQYF
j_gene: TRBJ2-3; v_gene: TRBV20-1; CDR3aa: CSTGLIAGDLDTQYF
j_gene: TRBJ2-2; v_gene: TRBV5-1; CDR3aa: CASSGRQVNTGELFF
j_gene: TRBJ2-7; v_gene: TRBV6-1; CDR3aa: CASSRSVGSTYEQYF
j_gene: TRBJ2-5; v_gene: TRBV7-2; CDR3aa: CASSLGTGWGEETQYF
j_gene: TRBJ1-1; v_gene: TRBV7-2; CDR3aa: CASSPLISGRITEAFF
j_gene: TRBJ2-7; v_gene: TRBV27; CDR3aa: CASSREFGPYEQYF
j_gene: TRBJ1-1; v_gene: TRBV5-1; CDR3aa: CASSMTAPGSNTEAFF
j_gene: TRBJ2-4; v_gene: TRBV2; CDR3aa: CASRPGRGSKNIQYF
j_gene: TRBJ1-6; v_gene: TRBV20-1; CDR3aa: CSARDPTRGTGENSPLHF
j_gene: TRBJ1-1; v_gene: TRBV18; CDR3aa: CASSPLGETAEAFF
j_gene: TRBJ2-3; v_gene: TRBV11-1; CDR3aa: CASSSRLGSTDTQYF
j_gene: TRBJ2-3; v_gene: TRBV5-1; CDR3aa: CASSPGRRGAADTQYF
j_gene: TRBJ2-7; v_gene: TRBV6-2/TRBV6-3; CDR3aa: CASTTGGQGYDEQYF
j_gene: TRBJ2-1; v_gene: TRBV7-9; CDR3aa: CASSVDYHEQFF
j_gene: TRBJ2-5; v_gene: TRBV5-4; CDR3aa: CASSLVPGGKETQYF
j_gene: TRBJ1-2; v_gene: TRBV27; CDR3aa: CASKGERGSGYTF
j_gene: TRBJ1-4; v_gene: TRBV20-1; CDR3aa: CSAQTDRGDSANEKLFF
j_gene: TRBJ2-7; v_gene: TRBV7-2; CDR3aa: CASSWDWVAGNYEQYF
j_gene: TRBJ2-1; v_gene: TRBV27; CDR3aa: CASSFGGGLYNEQFF
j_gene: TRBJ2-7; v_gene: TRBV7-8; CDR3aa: CASSLGVAGGNYEQYF
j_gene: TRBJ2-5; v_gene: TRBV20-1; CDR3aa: CSASPGEEETQYF
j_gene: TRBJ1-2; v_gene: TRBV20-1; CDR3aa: CSASRDRFYGYTF
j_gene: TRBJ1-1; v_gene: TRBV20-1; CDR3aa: CSATGRLLVNTEAFF
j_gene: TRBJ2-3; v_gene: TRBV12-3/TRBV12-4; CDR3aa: CASSLVWGKGTDTQYF
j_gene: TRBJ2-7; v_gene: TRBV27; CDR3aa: CASSQYIHYEQYF
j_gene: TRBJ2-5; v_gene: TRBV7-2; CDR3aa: CASSLRQFKETQYF
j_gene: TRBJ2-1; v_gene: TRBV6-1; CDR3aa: CASSEPGAPAHEQFF